This T cell receptor beta chain was obtained from a study of shared clonotypes between healthy human individuals. The CDR3 has 14 residues. Germline V gene data show CDR1 as SGHTS and CDR2 as YDEGEE. The ends were cut back, 3 bases at V and 4 bases at J, with 13 bases in the middle. TCRdb's copy holds only in-frame clones and misses some; the assay was immunoSEQ multiplex PCR. The sample carries under 2,500,000 clones, approximately 95% recorded once. Regarding this clone: What it binds is unknown.

Findings of the study overall: Shared clonotypes across all four donors exceeded non-shared ones in generation probability.

The sequence was obtained from a man between 18 and 35 years old in good health. The sequencing sample was made of naive CD4+ T cells sorted from blood. Indicated subset: CD45RA+ positively selected. The rearrangement uses TRBV5-8 and TRBJ1-2; weak D call: TRBD1 (5 bases). CDR3 nucleotides: TGTGCCAGCAGCTCCAAGGCCGGGGCCTATGGCTACACCTTC. The encoded protein is CASSSKAGAYGYTF.